This TCR beta chain was profiled in a study of beta chain features in type 1 diabetes. This clone has only a few counts. Its matching antigen is unknown. Study findings and constraints: Resolution of whether HLA type affects TCRB rearrangement was not achieved here. All four CD4+ subsets of Type 1 diabetes patients contained TCRB CDR3s that were moderately but significantly shorter. Comparison showed that naive, central memory and Treg TCRB repertoires appeared more similar among patients than among healthy donors.

The investigators reverse transcribed all of the isolated RNA, so they sequenced expressed TCRB transcripts. TCRdb's table, derived via immunoSEQ multiplex PCR, lists solely in-frame clones and lacks some. The repertoire has 550,000 to 850,000 clones, over 10% of them found once; the top ten carry roughly 0.022%. Looked up from germline, CDR1 is SNHLY and CDR2 is FYNNEI. V lost 1 base, J lost 0 bases, and 10 bases lay in between. This CDR3 comprises 16 residues. The origin of this receptor is a man aged 18-30 years with type 1 diabetes. The sequenced material came from naive CD4+ T cells from blood. The chain is built from TRBV2 and TRBJ2-4; D call uncertain. This CDR3 reads CASSEEAALAKNIQYF. The CDR3 DNA sequence: TGTGCCAGCAGTGAAGAGGCGGCACTAGCCAAAAACATTCAGTACTTC.